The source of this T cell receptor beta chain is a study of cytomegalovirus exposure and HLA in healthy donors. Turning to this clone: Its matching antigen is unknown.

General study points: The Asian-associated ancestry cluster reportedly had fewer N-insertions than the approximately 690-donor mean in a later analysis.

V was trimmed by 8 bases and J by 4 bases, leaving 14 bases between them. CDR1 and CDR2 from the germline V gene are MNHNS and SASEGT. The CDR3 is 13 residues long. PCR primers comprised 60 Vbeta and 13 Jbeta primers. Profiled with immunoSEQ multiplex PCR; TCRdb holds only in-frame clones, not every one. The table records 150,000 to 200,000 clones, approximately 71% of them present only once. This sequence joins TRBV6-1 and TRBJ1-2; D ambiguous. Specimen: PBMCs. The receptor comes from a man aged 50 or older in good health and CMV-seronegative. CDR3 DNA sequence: TGTGCCAGCTTCCCGACAACCAGCTATGGCTACACCTTC. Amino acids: CASFPTTSYGYTF.